One and the same sample provided the 16 T cell receptor beta chains below, sequenced in a study of blood T cell repertoires in COVID-19. The repertoire was sequenced with immunoSEQ multiplex PCR; TCRdb's copy has only in-frame clones and lacks some. The repertoire has about 230,000 clones, about 90% of them found once; the top ten carry 3.5% to 4%. Sequenced: PBMCs or T cells enriched from blood (not recorded which). These receptors were taken from a woman aged 30 to 39 with acute COVID-19.

Only one count was recorded for this clone. This chain joins TRBV2 and TRBJ2-1, with 8 bases identical to TRBD2. The length of the CDR3 is 14 residues. Germline CDR1 reads SNHLY; CDR2 reads FYNNEI. V lost 2 bases to trimming and J lost 4 bases; unmatched junction nucleotides: 1. CDR3 region: CASSESGRYNEQFF. The CDR3 DNA reads as TGTGCCAGCAGTGAAAGCGGGAGATACAATGAGCAGTTCTTC.

This rearrangement joins TRBV9 to TRBJ1-2; tentative D call: TRBD1 (5 bases). Germline CDR1 and CDR2: SGDLS and YYNGEE. V was trimmed by 3 bases and J by 7 bases, leaving 7 bases between them. The length of the CDR3 is 11 residues. The CDR3 region is CASSDQGGYTF. CDR3 DNA: TGTGCCAGCAGCGATCAGGGTGGCTACACCTTC.

The CDR3 sequence: CASTSLGPNYGYTF. Written as DNA, the CDR3 is TGTGCCAGCACTTCTCTTGGCCCTAACTATGGCTACACCTTC. The chain uses TRBV28 and TRBJ1-2; no definite D call. V dropped 7 bases and J dropped 0 bases, with 12 bases sitting between them. Germline values: CDR1 MDHEN, CDR2 SYDVKM. This CDR3 contains 14 residues.

Only one count was recorded for this clone. The chain employs TRBV27 and TRBJ2-3; a possible D gene is TRBD2 (5 bases). From germline, CDR1 is MNHEY and CDR2 SMNVEV (reference sequence). The CDR3 is 14 amino acids. The V gene lost 5 bases and the J gene lost 0 bases, with 9 bases spanning the gap. CDR3 residues: CASSIRTSTDTQYF. The CDR3 coding sequence is TGTGCCAGCAGTATCAGGACTAGCACAGATACGCAGTATTTT.

This chain uses TRBV19 with TRBJ1-5; TRBD1 is a possible D gene (5 bases). Germline CDR1 and CDR2: LNHDA and SQIVND (reference sequence). The CDR3 length is 19 residues. Deletions cut 3 bases from V and 4 bases from J, with 25 bases between. CDR3 in amino acids: CASSIFKVGAYPRNQPQHF. The CDR3 DNA is TGTGCCAGTAGTATCTTCAAGGTTGGGGCCTATCCTAGGAATCAGCCCCAGCATTTT.

V and J are TRBV4-1 and TRBJ2-7; a possible D gene is TRBD1 (5 bases). The CDR3 has 15 residues. Germline loops: CDR1 MGHRA, CDR2 YSYEKL. V was trimmed by 1 base and J by 2 bases, leaving 12 bases between them. The CDR3 reads CASSQVARETYEQYF. Here the CDR3 DNA reads TGCGCCAGCAGCCAAGTGGCCAGGGAAACCTACGAGCAGTACTTC.

The chain has TRBV7-2 and TRBJ2-2; no clear D gene. The CDR3 runs to 14 residues. V was cut by 4 bases and J by 1 base, with 7 bases left in between. Germline CDR1 SGHTA, CDR2 FQGNSA. CDR3 DNA sequence: TGTGCCAGCAGCTCCCGGAGGAACACCGGGGAGCTGTTTTTT. It encodes CASSSRRNTGELFF. The full variable domain, its missing parts supplied by reference TRBV7-2 and TRBJ2-2, is GAGVSQSPSNKVTEKGKDVELRCDPISGHTALYWYRQSLGQGLEFLIYFQGNSAPDKSGLPSDRFSAERTGGSVSTLTIQRTQQEDSAVYLCASSSRRNTGELFFGEGSRLTVL.

The genes are TRBV2 and TRBJ1-2; D gene ambiguous. This CDR3 is 13 amino acids long. The germline CDR1 and CDR2 sequences are SNHLY and FYNNEI. V was shortened by 5 bases and J by 8 bases, with 15 bases between the two germline ends. The CDR3 DNA follows: TGTGCCAGCAGTACCGACGGAGACCTGGGCTACACCTTC. Protein: CASSTDGDLGYTF.

The V call is TRBV7-6, the J call TRBJ2-7; TRBD1 might be the D (6 bases). Germline V gene lookup returns CDR1 SGHVS and CDR2 FNYEAQ. The CDR3 sequence is 13 residues long. V lost 5 bases and J lost 5, with 13 bases in between. The CDR3 bases are TGTGCCAGCAGCCTTAAAACAGGGAACGAGCAGTACTTC. It yields the protein CASSLKTGNEQYF.

The V call is TRBV5-8, the J call TRBJ2-1; a weak D match, TRBD2 (5 bases). The CDR3 consists of 15 residues. Trimming pared 0 bases from V and 1 base from J, leaving 8 bases between. Germline values: CDR1 SGHTS, CDR2 YDEGEE. The CDR3 loop reads CASSLDGVSYNEQFF. CDR3 DNA: TGTGCCAGCAGCTTGGACGGGGTATCCTACAATGAGCAGTTCTTC.

This clone came up once. This rearrangement joins TRBV7-2 to TRBJ2-5, with TRBD2 identical over 7 bases. The V gene end was trimmed by 1 base and the J gene end by 2 bases; junction bases not matched to a gene: 7. Germline assignment: CDR1 SGHTA and CDR2 FQGNSA. The CDR3 runs 16 residues. CDR3 in amino acids: CASSLVAGVGQETQYF. CDR3 nucleotide sequence: TGTGCCAGCAGCTTAGTGGCGGGGGTAGGGCAAGAGACCCAGTACTTC. Together with reference TRBV7-2 and TRBJ2-5, the CDR3 gives the full variable domain: GAGVSQSPSNKVTEKGKDVELRCDPISGHTALYWYRQSLGQGLEFLIYFQGNSAPDKSGLPSDRFSAERTGGSVSTLTIQRTQQEDSAVYLCASSLVAGVGQETQYFGPGTRLLVL.

The chain joins TRBV7-6 to TRBJ1-4; 7 bases align to TRBD1. J gave up 3 bases and V 5 bases, and 9 bases lay outside the gene matches. The CDR3 consists of 16 residues. CDR1 is SGHVS, CDR2 FNYEAQ, per germline. The CDR3 DNA follows: TGTGCCAGCAGCCAGATAAGACAGGGTCCTAATGAAAAACTGTTTTTT. It translates to CASSQIRQGPNEKLFF. The full variable domain, rest sourced from reference TRBV7-6 and TRBJ1-4, is GAGVSQSPRYKVTKRGQDVALRCDPISGHVSLYWYRQALGQGPEFLTYFNYEAQQDKSGLPNDRFSAERPEGSISTLTIQRTEQRDSAMYRCASSQIRQGPNEKLFFGSGTQLSVL.

The rearrangement joins TRBV4-3 to TRBJ2-1, with a weak D call TRBD1 (5 bases). The germline V and J ends were trimmed by 0 bases and 6 bases, with 6 bases remaining between them. The CDR3 extends over 13 amino acids. The germline CDR1 and CDR2 sequences are LGHNA and YSLEER. The CDR3 DNA follows: TGCGCCAGCAGCCAAGATACAGGCAATGAGCAGTTCTTC. Its protein product is CASSQDTGNEQFF.

This clone was seen only a few times. Other DNA sequences of this sample code for an identical CDR3. This chain connects TRBV9 to TRBJ2-5; 8 bases are a match to TRBD2. The CDR3 sequence is 15 residues long. V lost 0 bases and J lost 3; bases outside the gene matches: 4. Germline CDR1 SGDLS, CDR2 YYNGEE. The CDR3 reads CASSVGTGGEETQYF. CDR3 coding DNA: TGTGCCAGCAGCGTAGGTACGGGGGGGGAAGAGACCCAGTACTTC.

V and J are TRBV5-1 and TRBJ2-1, with 11 bases matching TRBD2. CDR1 SGHRS and CDR2 YFSETQ come from the germline V gene. J lost 12 bases, V lost 1 base, and 3 bases had no gene match. CDR3 length: 13 amino acids. In DNA form, the CDR3 reads TGCGCCAGCAGCTTGACTAGCGGGGGAGGGCAGTTCTTC. Protein sequence: CASSLTSGGGQFF. Complete variable domain (other parts from reference TRBV5-1 and TRBJ2-1): KAGVTQTPRYLIKTRGQQVTLSCSPISGHRSVSWYQQTPGQGLQFLFEYFSETQRNKGNFPGRFSGRQFSNSRSEMNVSTLELGDSALYLCASSLTSGGGQFFGPGTRLTVL.

The chain combines TRBV18 with TRBJ1-5; D possibly corresponds to TRBD1 (6 bases). This CDR3 is built from 15 residues. Germline values: CDR1 KGHSH, CDR2 LQKENI. The V and J ends lost 2 bases and 3 bases respectively, with 11 bases between them. CDR3 nucleotide sequence: TGTGCCAGCTCACCAGCCGGACAGTTCAATCAGCCCCAGCATTTT. Translated, it gives CASSPAGQFNQPQHF.